A selection of T cell receptor beta chains follows, all from one sample in a study of cytomegalovirus exposure and HLA in healthy donors. TCRdb keeps only in-frame clones here, not all; method: immunoSEQ multiplex PCR. The table shows 93,000 or so clones, with just under 85% occurring only once. The sample was PBMCs. The receptors derive from a woman aged 18 to 35 in good health and CMV-seropositive. CDR3s include the opening cysteine and the closing phenylalanine or tryptophan. Fields, in order: V gene, clone size, D gene, J gene, CDR3 protein, CDR3 DNA. D genes are given only for firm matches. The listing skips clone size in some rows; elsewhere it reads once, few, many or a size class.

v_call: TRBV29-1
clone_size: .
d_call: .
j_call: TRBJ2-4
cdr3_aa: CSVGPRQKNIQYF
cdr3_nt: TGCAGCGTTGGTCCACGACAAAAAAACATTCAGTACTTC

v_call: TRBV5-1
clone_size: .
d_call: .
j_call: TRBJ2-7
cdr3_aa: CASSAVPNRAYEQYF
cdr3_nt: TGCGCCAGCAGCGCCGTCCCCAACCGAGCCTACGAGCAGTACTTC

v_call: TRBV7-6
clone_size: .
d_call: .
j_call: TRBJ1-6
cdr3_aa: CASSSSNNSPLHF
cdr3_nt: TGTGCCAGCAGCTCCAGTAATAATTCACCCCTCCACTTT

v_call: TRBV7-3
clone_size: many
d_call: TRBD1
j_call: TRBJ1-5
cdr3_aa: CASRKDRGPYSNQPQHF
cdr3_nt: TGTGCCAGCAGAAAAGACAGGGGTCCGTATAGCAATCAGCCCCAGCATTTT

v_call: TRBV4-1
clone_size: .
d_call: TRBD1
j_call: TRBJ1-3
cdr3_aa: CASSQGQGGGNTIYF
cdr3_nt: TGCGCCAGCAGCCAGGGACAGGGGGGCGGAAACACCATATATTTT

v_call: TRBV4-1
clone_size: .
d_call: TRBD1
j_call: TRBJ2-2
cdr3_aa: CASSRTGGYTGELFF
cdr3_nt: TGCGCCAGCAGCCGGACAGGGGGTTACACCGGGGAGCTGTTTTTT

v_call: TRBV28
clone_size: .
d_call: TRBD1
j_call: TRBJ1-5
cdr3_aa: CASGTNRGLVDNQPQHF
cdr3_nt: TGTGCCAGCGGCACCAACAGGGGCCTCGTGGACAATCAGCCCCAGCATTTT

v_call: TRBV5-1
clone_size: .
d_call: .
j_call: TRBJ2-2
cdr3_aa: CASSLAGPDTGELFF
cdr3_nt: TGCGCCAGCAGCTTGGCTGGGCCGGATACCGGGGAGCTGTTTTTT

v_call: TRBV2
clone_size: once
d_call: .
j_call: TRBJ1-6
cdr3_aa: CASSDVGGPSTSPLHF
cdr3_nt: TGTGCCAGCAGTGACGTGGGGGGGCCTAGTACTTCACCCCTCCACTTT

v_call: TRBV10-2
clone_size: .
d_call: .
j_call: TRBJ1-1
cdr3_aa: CASSEPVGNTEAFF
cdr3_nt: TGCGCCAGCAGTGAGCCAGTTGGGAACACTGAAGCTTTCTTT

v_call: TRBV11-2
clone_size: .
d_call: TRBD2
j_call: TRBJ2-1
cdr3_aa: CASSFFGGARNEQFF
cdr3_nt: TGTGCCAGCAGCTTTTTCGGGGGGGCCAGGAATGAGCAGTTCTTC

v_call: TRBV6-1
clone_size: .
d_call: .
j_call: TRBJ1-1
cdr3_aa: CASSQGNTEAFF
cdr3_nt: TGTGCCAGCAGCCAGGGGAACACTGAAGCTTTCTTT

v_call: TRBV7-2
clone_size: .
d_call: TRBD1
j_call: TRBJ2-6
cdr3_aa: CASRFRGPGANVLTF
cdr3_nt: TGTGCCAGCAGATTTAGGGGGCCTGGGGCCAACGTCCTGACTTTC

v_call: TRBV4-2
clone_size: .
d_call: .
j_call: TRBJ2-6
cdr3_aa: CASSQAAGSGANVLTF
cdr3_nt: TGTGCCAGCAGCCAGGCAGCAGGGTCGGGGGCCAACGTCCTGACTTTC

v_call: TRBV6-1
clone_size: .
d_call: .
j_call: TRBJ1-3
cdr3_aa: CASGGSAESRNTIYF
cdr3_nt: TGTGCCAGCGGCGGCTCAGCGGAATCAAGAAACACCATATATTTT

v_call: TRBV19
clone_size: few
d_call: .
j_call: TRBJ1-1
cdr3_aa: CASKRHLGTEAFF
cdr3_nt: TGTGCCAGTAAGAGGCACCTGGGCACTGAAGCTTTCTTT

v_call: TRBV6-4
clone_size: .
d_call: TRBD2
j_call: TRBJ2-3
cdr3_aa: CASSEVAGAGDTQYF
cdr3_nt: TGTGCCAGCAGTGAAGTAGCGGGGGCGGGAGATACGCAGTATTTT

v_call: TRBV27
clone_size: once
d_call: TRBD2
j_call: TRBJ2-7
cdr3_aa: CASSLTGTSGSYEQYF
cdr3_nt: TGTGCCAGCAGTTTAACCGGGACTAGCGGCTCCTACGAGCAGTACTTC

v_call: TRBV5-6
clone_size: .
d_call: .
j_call: TRBJ1-6
cdr3_aa: CASSLYGDNSPLHF
cdr3_nt: TGTGCCAGCAGCTTGTACGGGGATAATTCACCCCTCCACTTT

v_call: TRBV28
clone_size: .
d_call: TRBD2
j_call: TRBJ2-3
cdr3_aa: CASIRPGLDTDTQYF
cdr3_nt: TGTGCCAGCATCCGACCGGGACTAGACACAGATACGCAGTATTTT

v_call: TRBV6-5
clone_size: .
d_call: TRBD2
j_call: TRBJ2-7
cdr3_aa: CASSYSTGSGGYEQYF
cdr3_nt: TGTGCCAGCAGTTACTCCACAGGAAGCGGGGGGTACGAGCAGTACTTC

v_call: TRBV16
clone_size: .
d_call: .
j_call: TRBJ1-5
cdr3_aa: CASSHGDYSNQPQHF
cdr3_nt: TGTGCCAGCAGCCACGGGGATTATAGCAATCAGCCCCAGCATTTT

v_call: TRBV5-6
clone_size: .
d_call: TRBD1
j_call: TRBJ1-4
cdr3_aa: CASSSRQGSNEKLFF
cdr3_nt: TGTGCCAGCAGTTCCCGACAGGGAAGTAATGAAAAACTGTTTTTT

v_call: TRBV4-1
clone_size: .
d_call: TRBD1
j_call: TRBJ2-5
cdr3_aa: CASSQLTGGRETQYF
cdr3_nt: TGCGCCAGCAGCCAATTGACAGGGGGCCGAGAGACCCAGTACTTC

v_call: TRBV5-8
clone_size: few
d_call: TRBD1
j_call: TRBJ2-2
cdr3_aa: CASSLADRGNTGELFF
cdr3_nt: TGTGCCAGCAGCTTGGCGGACAGGGGCAACACCGGGGAGCTGTTTTTT

v_call: TRBV6-1
clone_size: .
d_call: TRBD2
j_call: TRBJ2-5
cdr3_aa: CASSEGGLAETQYF
cdr3_nt: TGTGCCAGCAGTGAAGGGGGACTAGCCGAGACCCAGTACTTC

v_call: TRBV7-7
clone_size: once
d_call: TRBD2
j_call: TRBJ2-2
cdr3_aa: CASSLRLAGGNTGELFF
cdr3_nt: TGTGCTAGCAGCTTACGTCTAGCGGGGGGAAACACCGGGGAGCTGTTTTTT

v_call: TRBV30
clone_size: .
d_call: TRBD2
j_call: TRBJ2-7
cdr3_aa: CAWSRPGLASSYEQYF
cdr3_nt: TGCGCCTGGAGTAGGCCGGGACTAGCGTCATCCTACGAGCAGTACTTC

v_call: TRBV5-1
clone_size: once
d_call: .
j_call: TRBJ1-2
cdr3_aa: CASSLYSNYGYTF
cdr3_nt: TGCGCCAGCAGCTTGTACAGCAACTATGGCTACACCTTC

v_call: TRBV10-1
clone_size: .
d_call: TRBD1
j_call: TRBJ1-3
cdr3_aa: CASSAGQGNSGNTIYF
cdr3_nt: TGCGCCAGCAGCGCGGGACAGGGAAACTCTGGAAACACCATATATTTT

v_call: TRBV5-1
clone_size: .
d_call: TRBD1
j_call: TRBJ2-7
cdr3_aa: CASSLGQGGAYEQYF
cdr3_nt: TGCGCCAGCAGCTTGGGACAGGGGGGGGCCTACGAGCAGTACTTC

v_call: TRBV6-5
clone_size: .
d_call: TRBD1
j_call: TRBJ2-5
cdr3_aa: CASRRDRGWETQYF
cdr3_nt: TGTGCCAGCAGGCGAGACAGGGGGTGGGAGACCCAGTACTTC

v_call: TRBV7-3
clone_size: once
d_call: TRBD1
j_call: TRBJ1-1
cdr3_aa: CASSRGQGDTEAFF
cdr3_nt: TGTGCCAGCAGCCGAGGACAGGGCGACACTGAAGCTTTCTTT

v_call: TRBV5-1
clone_size: .
d_call: .
j_call: TRBJ2-1
cdr3_aa: CATSFWGENRGEQFF
cdr3_nt: TGCGCCACCTCCTTTTGGGGGGAAAACCGAGGCGAGCAGTTCTTC

v_call: TRBV10-3
clone_size: .
d_call: .
j_call: TRBJ2-1
cdr3_aa: CAIGENEQFF
cdr3_nt: TGTGCCATCGGGGAGAATGAGCAGTTCTTC

v_call: TRBV29-1
clone_size: .
d_call: TRBD1
j_call: TRBJ2-1
cdr3_aa: CSVLPGGYNEQFF
cdr3_nt: TGCAGCGTTCTCCCAGGGGGATACAATGAGCAGTTCTTC

v_call: TRBV5-8
clone_size: .
d_call: .
j_call: TRBJ1-2
cdr3_aa: CASSYRTANYGYTF
cdr3_nt: TGTGCCAGCAGCTATCGGACAGCTAACTATGGCTACACCTTC

v_call: TRBV5-1
clone_size: once
d_call: .
j_call: TRBJ2-3
cdr3_aa: CASSQGLEDTQYF
cdr3_nt: TGCGCCAGCAGTCAGGGACTGGAAGATACGCAGTATTTT

v_call: TRBV5-6
clone_size: .
d_call: .
j_call: TRBJ1-2
cdr3_aa: CASSIGREGTF
cdr3_nt: TGTGCCAGCAGCATAGGCAGGGAAGGCACCTTC

v_call: TRBV28
clone_size: .
d_call: TRBD1
j_call: TRBJ1-5
cdr3_aa: CASSTPGQGSQPQHF
cdr3_nt: TGTGCCAGCAGTACGCCGGGACAGGGTAGTCAGCCCCAGCATTTT

v_call: TRBV10-3
clone_size: once
d_call: TRBD1
j_call: TRBJ1-2
cdr3_aa: CAISDQGAPSYGYTF
cdr3_nt: TGTGCCATCAGTGATCAGGGGGCCCCAAGCTATGGCTACACCTTC

v_call: TRBV9
clone_size: once
d_call: TRBD2
j_call: TRBJ2-1
cdr3_aa: CASSFAGGAYNEQFF
cdr3_nt: TGTGCCAGCAGTTTCGCGGGGGGGGCCTACAATGAGCAGTTCTTC

v_call: TRBV6-1
clone_size: once
d_call: .
j_call: TRBJ1-3
cdr3_aa: CASSWGGTGNTIYF
cdr3_nt: TGTGCCAGCAGCTGGGGAGGAACTGGAAACACCATATATTTT

v_call: TRBV30
clone_size: .
d_call: .
j_call: TRBJ2-3
cdr3_aa: CAWSRGGETSTDTQYF
cdr3_nt: TGTGCCTGGAGTAGGGGGGGGGAGACTAGCACAGATACGCAGTATTTT

v_call: TRBV7-8
clone_size: .
d_call: TRBD1
j_call: TRBJ1-1
cdr3_aa: CASSLAQGALAFF
cdr3_nt: TGTGCCAGCAGCTTAGCTCAGGGGGCTCTAGCTTTCTTT

v_call: TRBV19
clone_size: .
d_call: TRBD2
j_call: TRBJ2-1
cdr3_aa: CASSSRRPSGGGNEQFF
cdr3_nt: TGTGCCAGCAGTAGTAGGAGACCTAGCGGGGGTGGGAATGAGCAGTTCTTC

v_call: TRBV12-5
clone_size: .
d_call: .
j_call: TRBJ2-2
cdr3_aa: CASGLALGHPSNTGELFF
cdr3_nt: TGTGCTAGTGGTTTGGCCTTGGGACACCCCAGTAACACCGGGGAGCTGTTTTTT

v_call: TRBV7-2
clone_size: .
d_call: TRBD2
j_call: TRBJ2-1
cdr3_aa: CASSMTSFGYNEQFF
cdr3_nt: TGTGCCAGCAGCATGACTAGCTTTGGGTACAATGAGCAGTTCTTC

v_call: TRBV5-1
clone_size: .
d_call: .
j_call: TRBJ2-3
cdr3_aa: CASRLTPFDTDTQYF
cdr3_nt: TGCGCCAGCAGATTGACACCCTTTGACACAGATACGCAGTATTTT